This TCR beta chain was retrieved from a study of shared clonotypes between healthy human individuals. Study-level points and caveats: An effect of sequencing depth on clonotype sharing among donors was expected.

In the case of this clone: As yet, its antigen is unknown.

V dropped 5 bases and J dropped 1 base, with 11 bases sitting between them. The CDR3 runs 14 residues. Germline assignment: CDR1 SGHAT and CDR2 FQNNGV. Evenly divided among several immunoSEQ plates was the genomic DNA of each subset. Sequencing on ten immunoSEQ deep assay plates was performed for unsorted PBMC DNA. Generated by immunoSEQ multiplex PCR, the TCRdb table keeps only in-frame clones and is missing some. The sample yields 400,000 to 500,000 clones, roughly four fifths seen once. V gene TRBV11-2 combines with J gene TRBJ2-5; D remains unclear. Sequenced sample: PBMCs. The TCR originated in a woman between 40 and 50 years old in good health. Some clones in this sample may be carry-over from other donors' samples. The CDR3 coding sequence is TGTGCCAGCAGCCCCGGACGCCTCCAAGAGACCCAGTACTTC. The encoded protein is CASSPGRLQETQYF.